Listed below are T cell receptor beta chains from one sample, sequenced in a study of tumour-infiltrating T cells in Burkitt lymphoma. Only in-frame clones appear in the TCRdb table, and some are missing; sequencing was by immunoSEQ multiplex PCR. The sample has around 1,600 clones, under 20% seen once. The sample was tumor tissue. The receptor set was obtained from a human donor with diffuse large B-cell lymphoma. Both conserved end residues are part of each CDR3. The D gene is left open where the match is weak. Where a row states a size, it is once, few, many or the class of an expanded clone; other rows omit it.

v_gene	j_gene	abundance	d_gene	CDR3nt	CDR3aa
TRBV4-3	TRBJ2-1	-	-	TGCGCCAGCAGCCAAGATAAGAGCTCCTACAATGAGCAGTTCTTC	CASSQDKSSYNEQFF
TRBV4-1	TRBJ2-7	few	TRBD2	TGCGCCAGCAGCCCCACCCCTAGCGGGAGTTCCTACGAGCAGTACTTC	CASSPTPSGSSYEQYF
TRBV10-1	TRBJ2-3	few	-	TGCGCCAGCAGTCACGGATGGACCGGCCCAGATACGCAGTATTTT	CASSHGWTGPDTQYF
TRBV13	TRBJ1-1	few	-	TGTGCCAGCAGCTTAGAGAAGACTCTCACTGAAGCTTTCTTT	CASSLEKTLTEAFF
TRBV6-1	TRBJ2-2	-	-	TGTGCCAGCAGGGAACAGGGTCTCGGGAGCACCGGGGAGCTGTTTTTT	CASREQGLGSTGELFF
TRBV7-6	TRBJ1-1	-	-	TGTGCCAGCAGCTCTACAGGTGCCACTGAAGCTTTCTTT	CASSSTGATEAFF
TRBV6-5	TRBJ2-1	few	-	TGTGCCAGCAGTTACAATTACGAGCAGTTCTTC	CASSYNYEQFF
TRBV7-9	TRBJ1-2	few	-	TGTGCCAGCAGCCGCACAGGGCAGCTGGGCTACACCTTC	CASSRTGQLGYTF
TRBV6-5	TRBJ1-1	-	-	TGTGCCAGCAGTTACGGGGGCTACACTGAAGCTTTCTTT	CASSYGGYTEAFF
TRBV19	TRBJ1-2	-	-	TGTGCCAGTAGTATAGCCCCAGTAGGGTATGGCTACACCTTC	CASSIAPVGYGYTF
TRBV29-1	TRBJ1-1	-	-	TGCAGCGTTGAGAGGAACACTGAAGCTTTCTTT	CSVERNTEAFF
TRBV11-2	TRBJ1-2	-	-	TGTGCCAGCAGCCCTGTAGCGTCCCACTCGCTCTATGGCTACACCTTC	CASSPVASHSLYGYTF
TRBV6-6	TRBJ2-7	-	TRBD1	TGTGCCAGCAGCCTCGACAGGGGCTCCTCCTACGAGCAGTACTTC	CASSLDRGSSYEQYF
TRBV19	TRBJ1-5	few	-	TGTGCCCGGGTGGCCCTAGCAAATCAGCCCCAGCATTTT	CARVALANQPQHF
TRBV6-5	TRBJ2-1	few	TRBD1	TGTGCCAGCAGGCACAGGGGGTTCTACAATGAGCAGTTCTTC	CASRHRGFYNEQFF
TRBV27	TRBJ1-2	-	-	TGTGCCAGCAGTTTAAGAAGGGCCTACTATGGCTACACCTTC	CASSLRRAYYGYTF
TRBV5-1	TRBJ2-7	few	-	TGCGCCAGCAGGATAAGAGAGCAGTACTTC	CASRIREQYF
TRBV27	TRBJ1-4	-	-	TGTGCCAGCAGGCACAGAAATGAAAAACTGTTTTTT	CASRHRNEKLFF
TRBV7-7	TRBJ2-5	few	TRBD2	TGTGCTAGCAGCTTAGCGGGGAATCGAGAGACCCAGTACTTC	CASSLAGNRETQYF
TRBV5-1	TRBJ2-7	-	-	TGCGCCAGCAGCTTGGAACAGCTCTACGAGCAGTACTTC	CASSLEQLYEQYF
TRBV5-1	TRBJ1-1	-	-	TGCGCCAGCAGCTTGGCGGCAGGGGTTCTGGCCACTGAAGCTTTCTTT	CASSLAAGVLATEAFF
TRBV7-9	TRBJ2-1	-	-	TGTGCCAGCAGCTTTTTCGATGAGCAGTTCTTC	CASSFFDEQFF
TRBV9	TRBJ2-1	-	TRBD2	TGTGCCAGCAGCGGACGGACTAGCGGCAACAATGAGCAGTTCTTC	CASSGRTSGNNEQFF
TRBV18	TRBJ1-1	few	-	TGTGCCAGCTCCCCCTATTGGAACACTGAAGCTTTCTTT	CASSPYWNTEAFF
TRBV4-2	TRBJ1-2	-	TRBD1	TGTGCCAGCAGCCACCCCCCAGGACAGGGGTTGAGGTATGGCTACACCTTC	CASSHPPGQGLRYGYTF
TRBV28	TRBJ2-2	few	-	TGTGCCAGCGATACAGGGCCCACCGGGGAGCTGTTTTTT	CASDTGPTGELFF
TRBV5-5	TRBJ1-1	-	-	TGTGCCAGCAGCTTGCAACCTCTTCAACCCCATGAAGCTTTCTTT	CASSLQPLQPHEAFF
TRBV19	TRBJ1-5	few	TRBD1	TGTGCCAGTAGTATCGGGGGACAGCTCTATAGCAATCAGCCCCAGCATTTT	CASSIGGQLYSNQPQHF
TRBV27	TRBJ2-5	-	TRBD2	TGTGCCAGCAGTTCCCTCCGGGCGGGAGTACAAGAGACCCAGTACTTC	CASSSLRAGVQETQYF
TRBV29-1	TRBJ2-3	-	TRBD2	TGCAGCGTTCTTGGACTAGCGAGCACAGATACGCAGTATTTT	CSVLGLASTDTQYF
TRBV18	TRBJ1-6	-	TRBD1	TGTGCCAGCTCACGCAGGGGGATGAGTAATTCACCCCTCCACTTT	CASSRRGMSNSPLHF
TRBV25-1	TRBJ2-5	-	TRBD1	TGTGCCAGCAGCCTAGGGGGCCGGGAGACCCAGTACTTC	CASSLGGRETQYF
TRBV6-5	TRBJ2-1	-	-	TGTGCCAGCAGTTCCCTACTCGGGTATGAGCAGTTCTTC	CASSSLLGYEQFF
TRBV15	TRBJ2-6	-	-	TGTGCCACCAGTCCAGTTGGTGGGGCCAACGTCCTGACTTTC	CATSPVGGANVLTF
TRBV4-2	TRBJ2-2	-	TRBD2	TGTGCCAGCAGCCAAGATCAGGGAGGGGCCGGGGAGCTGTTTTTT	CASSQDQGGAGELFF
TRBV30	TRBJ1-2	few	-	TGTGCCTGGAGTGCAGGGACATCGGGGGCCTATGGCTACACCTTC	CAWSAGTSGAYGYTF
TRBV10-3	TRBJ1-3	-	-	TGTGCCATCAGTGGGCGGGAACGGGCCTCTGGAAACACCATATATTTT	CAISGRERASGNTIYF
TRBV4-3	TRBJ2-2	-	TRBD2	TGCGCCAGCAGCCAAGACTCGGGAGGGGTCACCGGGGAGCTGTTTTTT	CASSQDSGGVTGELFF
TRBV28	TRBJ2-3	-	-	TGTGCCAGCAGTACCGGACATCACGAGTTCACAGATACGCAGTATTTT	CASSTGHHEFTDTQYF
TRBV7-8	TRBJ1-1	-	-	TGTGCCAGCAGCGCCCTGGTCCCGAAAGCTTTCTTT	CASSALVPKAFF
TRBV7-6	TRBJ2-7	-	-	TGTGCCAGCAGCTTAGCCCCGGATTCCTACGAGCAGTACTTC	CASSLAPDSYEQYF